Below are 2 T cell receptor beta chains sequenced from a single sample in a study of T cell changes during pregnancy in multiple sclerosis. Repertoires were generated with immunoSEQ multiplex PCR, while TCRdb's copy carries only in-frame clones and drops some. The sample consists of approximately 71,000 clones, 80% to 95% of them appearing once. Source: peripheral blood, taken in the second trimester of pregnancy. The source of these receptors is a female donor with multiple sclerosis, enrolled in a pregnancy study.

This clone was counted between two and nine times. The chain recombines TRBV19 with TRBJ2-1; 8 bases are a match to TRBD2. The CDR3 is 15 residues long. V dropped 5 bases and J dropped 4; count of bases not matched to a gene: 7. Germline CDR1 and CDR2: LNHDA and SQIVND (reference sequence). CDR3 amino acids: CASSPLEREYNEQFF. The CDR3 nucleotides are TGTGCCAGTAGTCCTCTGGAGCGGGAGTACAATGAGCAGTTCTTC.

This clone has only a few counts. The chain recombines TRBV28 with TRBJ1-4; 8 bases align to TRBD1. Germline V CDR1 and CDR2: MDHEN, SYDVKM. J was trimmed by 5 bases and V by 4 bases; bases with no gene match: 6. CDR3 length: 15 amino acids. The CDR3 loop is CASSSSGGSNEKLFF. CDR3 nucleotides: TGTGCCAGCAGTTCCTCAGGGGGCTCGAATGAAAAACTGTTTTTT.